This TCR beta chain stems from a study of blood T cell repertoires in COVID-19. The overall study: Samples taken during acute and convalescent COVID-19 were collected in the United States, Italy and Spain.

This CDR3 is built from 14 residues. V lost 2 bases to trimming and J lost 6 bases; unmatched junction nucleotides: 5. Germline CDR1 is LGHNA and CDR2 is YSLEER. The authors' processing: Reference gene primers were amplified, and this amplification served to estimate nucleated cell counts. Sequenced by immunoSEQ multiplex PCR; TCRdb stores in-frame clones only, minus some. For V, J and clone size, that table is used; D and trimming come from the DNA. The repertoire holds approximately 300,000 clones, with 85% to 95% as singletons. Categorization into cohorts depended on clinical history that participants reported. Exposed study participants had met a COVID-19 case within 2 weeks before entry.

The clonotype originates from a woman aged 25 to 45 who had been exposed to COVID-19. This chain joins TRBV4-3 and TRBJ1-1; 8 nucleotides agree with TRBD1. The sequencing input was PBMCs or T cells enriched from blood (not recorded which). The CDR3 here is CASSQHRGRAEAFF. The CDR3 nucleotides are TGCGCCAGCAGCCAACACAGGGGGAGGGCTGAAGCTTTCTTT.